The rows below give T cell receptor beta chains drawn from one sample of a study of blood T cell repertoires in COVID-19. Some clones are missing from TCRdb's copy, which holds only in-frame ones; the method was immunoSEQ multiplex PCR. The sample lists tens of thousands of clones; roughly 82% were seen once. Sequenced material: peripheral blood. These receptors were collected from a human donor in a cohort sampled during active COVID-19. Both conserved end residues are trimmed from each CDR3.

>TRBV7-8
ASSLVEGMAF
>TRBV6-1
ASSENNRGYEKLF
>TRBV5-4
ASSKDPGQSNQPQH
>TRBV2
ASHGTLSYSGANVLT
>TRBV14
ASSQRPPGTQY
>TRBV3-1/TRBV3-2
ASSLGQGQQETQY
>TRBV3-1/TRBV3-2
ASNSAGGPETQY
>TRBV2
ASRARDRPWGNTEAF
>TRBV11-3
ASSLDGGDSGEQY
>TRBV12-3/TRBV12-4
ASRRMNTEAF
>TRBV7-6
ASSSDTGTGGENTIY
>TRBV5-8
ASSLGLAGSGANVLT
>TRBV3-1/TRBV3-2
ASSQVGSNTEAF
>TRBV2
ASSLDRNEAF
>TRBV7-8
ASSRGENIQY
>TRBV5-1
ASSLTGGGSMGYT
>TRBV9
ASSRGGGYEKLF
>TRBV7-9
ASSPRPGLAGSYEQY
>TRBV10-3
AISEVKGRGVTEAF
>TRBV2
ASRESFIRGEAF
>TRBV5-3
ARSLFQSYNEQF
>TRBV5-1
ASSATEGGVYGYT